The 27 T cell receptor beta chains below all came from one sample that was sequenced in a study of blood T cells in healthy people across ages. Then a second PCR, running roughly 6 to 12 cycles, was carried out with a sample-barcoded 5' primer and a J-beta primer mix. TCRdb recomputed calls from the 5' RACE reads with MiXCR, one row per CDR3 protein. Seen here are over a million distinct CDR3 sequences, 35% to 45% observed once, and the top ten hold 4%. Source material: blood. These receptors originate from a woman in her late teens or twenties in good health.

Only one count was recorded for this clonotype. This sequence joins TRBV7-9 and TRBJ2-7; D might be TRBD1 or TRBD2, each matching 7 bases. There are 18 residues in the CDR3. From germline, CDR1 is SEHNR and CDR2 FQNEAQ (reference sequence). The V gene lost 4 bases and the J gene lost 8 bases, with 30 bases spanning the gap. The CDR3: CASSSRQGLRDGLEKQYF. CDR3 coding DNA: TGTGCCAGCAGCTCCAGACAGGGTTTAAGGGACGGACTAGAAAAGCAGTACTTC.

The table lists this clonotype with a few counts. V and J are TRBV29-1 and TRBJ2-1; 8 nucleotides agree with TRBD2. Looked up from germline, CDR1 is SQVTM and CDR2 is ANQGSEA. The CDR3 covers 14 residues. Trimming took 5 bases from V and 6 from J; bases not matched to a gene: 9. CDR3 sequence reads: CSVKTRLARNEQFF. In DNA, the CDR3 is TGCAGCGTTAAGACGAGACTAGCGCGCAATGAGCAGTTCTTC.

Many counts were recorded for this clonotype. The gene calls are TRBV12-3 or TRBV12-4 and TRBJ2-7; D may match TRBD1 or TRBD2 (5 bases each). The V and J ends lost 5 bases and 1 base respectively, with 12 bases between them. The length of the CDR3 is 14 residues. The CDR3 protein is CASSEGTVSYEQYF. The CDR3, as DNA: TGTGCCAGCAGTGAGGGGACGGTTTCCTACGAGCAGTACTTC.

This clonotype came up a few times. V gene TRBV6-1 combines with J gene TRBJ1-5; possible D gene TRBD1, 6 bases. CDR3 length: 17 amino acids. Germline-derived CDR1 and CDR2 are MNHNS and SASEGT. V lost 5 bases and J 0 bases, leaving 17 bases between the germline ends. Here the CDR3 DNA reads TGTGCCAGCAGTCATCTGGACAGCTCATATAGCAATCAGCCCCAGCATTTT. Amino acid sequence: CASSHLDSSYSNQPQHF.

This CDR3 reads CASSAPGAPYEQYF. CDR3 bases: TGTGCCAGCAGTGCCCCAGGGGCTCCATACGAGCAGTACTTC. This rearrangement joins TRBV28 to TRBJ2-7; a possible D gene is TRBD1 (6 bases). From germline, CDR1 is MDHEN and CDR2 SYDVKM. CDR3 length: 14 amino acids. The V end was cut by 5 bases, the J end by 4 bases, with 15 bases between.

This clonotype was detected a few times. The J gene is TRBJ2-5, the V gene TRBV5-1; D assignment may be TRBD1 or TRBD2 (5 bases each). Trimming removed 4 bases from V and 4 bases from J, with 20 bases in between. Germline V gives CDR1 SGHRS, CDR2 YFSETQ. This CDR3 is 16 amino acids long. The CDR3 DNA reads TGCGCCAGCAGCCTCGTTAGCCCGAGGGGTGGAGAGACCCAGTACTTC. This encodes CASSLVSPRGGETQYF.

This chain joins TRBV25-1 and TRBJ2-7, with a weak D call TRBD2 (5 bases). V lost 4 bases and J 6 bases, leaving 16 bases between the germline ends. The CDR3 is 14 residues long. Per the germline V gene, CDR1 is MGHDK and CDR2 is SYGVNS. CDR3 bases: TGTGCCAGCAGTGGGCGGGCGGGTCCCGTCGAGCAGTACTTC. Translation gives CASSGRAGPVEQYF.

This clonotype has a handful of counts. J is TRBJ2-7 and V is TRBV4-1; D tentatively fits TRBD1 or TRBD2 (5 bases each). Germline assignment: CDR1 MGHRA and CDR2 YSYEKL. CDR3 length equals 16 residues. V was clipped by 7 bases and J by 4 bases, with 23 bases between them. The CDR3 spells CASKESGAAASYEQYF. The CDR3, as DNA: TGCGCCAGCAAGGAATCCGGGGCCGCAGCTTCGTACGAGCAGTACTTC.

The chain employs TRBV7-9 and TRBJ2-3, with 10 bases that match TRBD1. J was trimmed by 5 bases and V by 3 bases; bases with no gene match: 5. This CDR3 is 15 amino acids long. Germline-derived CDR1 and CDR2 are SEHNR and FQNEAQ (reference sequence). The CDR3 loop is CASSFETGGVDTQYF. CDR3 nucleotide sequence: TGTGCCAGCAGCTTCGAGACAGGGGGCGTAGATACGCAGTATTTT.

In the case of this clonotype: One junction end disagrees with the germline gene, perhaps due to a read error. The gene calls are TRBV19 and TRBJ2-5, with D perhaps given as TRBD1 or TRBD2 (9 bases each). The CDR3 covers 23 residues. CDR1 is LNHDA, CDR2 SQIVND, per germline (reference sequence). CDR3 region: CASSTPYHGTGKGTSLRQETQYF. As DNA, the CDR3 is TGCGCCAGTAGTACCCCATATCACGGGACAGGGAAAGGGACTAGCCTTCGTCAAGAGACCCAGTACTTC.

The rearrangement links TRBV4-2 to TRBJ2-7, with 9 bases matching TRBD2. The germline V gene has CDR1 LGHNA and CDR2 YNFKEQ. V trimming: 0 bases; J trimming: 10 bases; junction bases outside the gene matches: 13. This CDR3 spans 16 amino acids. The CDR3 sequence is CASSQERNSGSPGQYF. CDR3 coding DNA: TGTGCCAGCAGCCAAGAGAGAAATAGCGGGAGTCCGGGACAGTACTTC.

The genes are TRBV6-1 and TRBJ2-5; maybe TRBD1 (6 bases). Looked up from germline, CDR1 is MNHNS and CDR2 is SASEGT. Trimming took off 2 bases at V and 2 bases at J, with 15 bases between the two ends. The CDR3 consists of 16 residues. The CDR3 here is CASSETTGRPQETQYF. The CDR3 region has the DNA TGTGCCAGCAGTGAAACGACAGGACGCCCTCAAGAGACCCAGTACTTC.

The rearrangement joins TRBV4-3 to TRBJ2-3; 11 nucleotides line up with TRBD2. Germline V gene lookup returns CDR1 LGHNA and CDR2 YSLEER. V dropped 3 bases and J dropped 4; count of bases not matched to a gene: 6. The CDR3 sequence is 16 residues long. CDR3 loop: CASSQEATSGADTQYF. In nucleotides, the CDR3 is TGCGCCAGCAGCCAGGAGGCGACTAGCGGGGCAGATACGCAGTATTTT.

Of note for this clonotype: A much larger clonotype is one base distant, so this may be a read error. The chain couples TRBV7-2 to TRBJ2-5; D uncertain. This CDR3 spans 14 amino acids. From germline, CDR1 is SGHTA and CDR2 FQGNSA. V gave up 10 bases and J gave up 4 bases, with 19 bases separating them. The CDR3 DNA reads TGTGCCATCACAGACTCCACCGTTGCAGAGACCCAGTACTTC. Its protein product is CAITDSTVAETQYF. The full variable domain, with the rest looked up from reference TRBV7-2 and TRBJ2-5, is GAGVSQSPSNKVTEKGKDVELRCDPISGHTALYWYRQSLGQGLEFLIYFQGNSAPDKSGLPSDRFSAERTGGSVSTLTIQRTQQEDSAVYLCAITDSTVAETQYFGPGTRLLVL.

The chain has TRBV12-3 or TRBV12-4 and TRBJ1-2; the D is unclear. Trimming cost V 3 bases and J 12 bases, with 14 bases left between them. The length of the CDR3 is 12 residues. For the CDR3, the DNA is TGTGCCAGCAGTTTTCGGTCAGTCGGCCACACCTTC. Translation gives CASSFRSVGHTF.

The genes are TRBV7-3 and TRBJ2-1, with 9 bases that match TRBD2. V was clipped by 5 bases and J by 6 bases; unmatched bases: 8. The germline gives CDR1 SGHTA, CDR2 FQGTGA. This CDR3 spans 15 amino acids. Here the CDR3 reads CASSPGGSGSNEQFF. The CDR3 bases are TGTGCCAGCAGCCCCGGGGGTAGCGGGAGCAATGAGCAGTTCTTC.

The V gene is TRBV25-1, the J gene TRBJ2-1; D unresolved. The CDR3 consists of 13 residues. V lost 0 bases and J 4 bases, leaving 4 bases between the germline ends. Germline lookup yields CDR1 MGHDK and CDR2 SYGVNS. This chain's CDR3 is CASSEYPYNEQFF. The CDR3, as DNA: TGTGCCAGCAGTGAATACCCGTACAATGAGCAGTTCTTC. The complete variable domain, with remaining parts taken from reference TRBV25-1 and TRBJ2-1, reads EADIYQTPRYLVIGTGKKITLECSQTMGHDKMYWYQQDPGMELHLIHYSYGVNSTEKGDLSSESTVSRIRTEHFPLTLESARPSHTSQYLCASSEYPYNEQFFGPGTRLTVL.

For this clonotype: Compared with germline, one end of the junction differs, possibly owing to a read error. This sequence joins TRBV13 and TRBJ2-3, with a weak D call TRBD2 (5 bases). The CDR3 runs 15 residues. The V gene's germline CDR1 is PRHDT and CDR2 FYEKMQ (reference sequence). CDR3 coding DNA: TGTGCCAGTAGCTTATGGAGGAGTGGGACAGATACGCAGTATTTT. This codes for CASSLWRSGTDTQYF.

On this clonotype itself: An end of the junction differs from the germline gene, which may be a read error. The V call is TRBV12-3 or TRBV12-4, the J call TRBJ1-6; 7 nucleotides agree with TRBD1. The length of the CDR3 is 15 residues. Here the CDR3 reads CASSMGQSLNSPPHF. DNA of the CDR3: TGTGCCAGCAGCATGGGACAGAGCCTGAATTCACCCCCCCACTTT.

This clonotype was seen a handful of times. The rearrangement links TRBV20-1 to TRBJ2-1; 8 bases map to TRBD2. Germline-derived CDR1 and CDR2 are DFQATT and SNEGSKA (reference sequence). This CDR3 is 15 amino acids long. The trim removed 0 bases at V and 3 bases at J, leaving 4 bases unmatched. The CDR3 is CSARDHLAGYNEQFF. The CDR3 DNA is TGCAGTGCTAGAGATCACCTAGCGGGCTACAATGAGCAGTTCTTC.

This chain links TRBV20-1 with TRBJ1-2, with D perhaps TRBD1 (5 bases). This CDR3 comprises 12 residues. Germline V gives CDR1 DFQATT, CDR2 SNEGSKA (reference sequence). The CDR3 DNA follows: TGCAGCGTCCCCATCCGGGGCTCTGGCTACACCTTC. Its protein is CSVPIRGSGYTF.

This chain uses TRBV5-1 with TRBJ1-2, with 8 positions matching TRBD1. Germline CDR1 and CDR2: SGHRS and YFSETQ. The V segment lost 4 bases and the J segment 3 bases; nucleotides outside the gene matches: 11. The CDR3 consists of 16 residues. CDR3: CASSAEDDRGHYGYTF. DNA of the CDR3: TGCGCCAGCAGCGCGGAGGACGACAGGGGACACTATGGCTACACCTTC.

The chain uses TRBV7-2 and TRBJ2-3; 8 positions agree with TRBD2. The germline gives CDR1 SGHTA, CDR2 FQGNSA. The V segment lost 3 bases and the J segment 7 bases; nucleotides outside the gene matches: 9. This CDR3 contains 15 residues. The CDR3 loop is CASSFERGRGYTQYF. DNA of the CDR3: TGTGCCAGCAGCTTTGAGCGGGGGCGTGGGTATACGCAGTATTTT.

The chain recombines TRBV28 with TRBJ1-4; no reliable D call. Germline values: CDR1 MDHEN, CDR2 SYDVKM. The CDR3 is 13 residues long. V lost 2 bases to trimming and J lost 11 bases, with 12 bases between them. CDR3 sequence reads: CASSLTASGKLFF. CDR3 nucleotides: TGTGCCAGCAGTTTAACGGCTTCCGGTAAACTGTTTTTT.

The chain carries TRBV4-3 and TRBJ1-3, with 7 nucleotides matching TRBD1. Trimming at V came to 4 bases and at J to 0 bases, leaving 12 bases not matched to a gene. The CDR3 sequence is 18 residues long. CDR1 LGHNA and CDR2 YSLEER come from the germline V gene. The chain's CDR3 is CASSRQLLGQISGNTIYF. The CDR3 DNA sequence: TGCGCCAGCAGCCGTCAACTCCTGGGACAGATCTCTGGAAACACCATATATTTT.

The chain is built from TRBV15 and TRBJ1-6, with TRBD1 matching 8 bases. CDR3 length: 17 residues. Germline V gene lookup returns CDR1 LNHNV and CDR2 YYDKDF (reference sequence). V lost 5 bases and J lost 0; bases outside the gene matches: 6. CDR3 region: CATSDRDRSSYNSPLHF. The CDR3 bases are TGTGCCACCAGCGACCGGGACAGGAGCTCCTATAATTCACCCCTCCACTTT.

This clonotype showed up just a few times. This chain links TRBV7-9 with TRBJ2-2; the match to TRBD2 covers 7 bases. Germline loops: CDR1 SEHNR, CDR2 FQNEAQ (reference sequence). CDR3 length equals 16 residues. J lost 4 bases, V lost 4 bases, and 9 bases had no gene match. The CDR3 reads CASSSREGPLTGELFF. CDR3 DNA sequence: TGTGCCAGCAGCTCAAGGGAGGGGCCACTCACCGGGGAGCTGTTTTTT.